This T cell receptor beta chain derives from a study of early T cells in non-severe SARS-CoV-2 infection. On the study more broadly: Chains were unpaired, as sequencing was done on bulk RNA from unsorted whole blood. Study results and limitations: Missing private and CD4 specificities, VDJdb matching favored anti-spike CD8 responses.

This clonotype has at least ten counts. The antigen is unknown. Attached unique molecular identifiers marked individual cDNA molecules. TCRdb ran MiXCR on the 5' RACE reads and lists one entry per CDR3 protein. The sample has approximately 27,000 distinct CDR3 sequences, around 5.8% seen once; the top ten hold less than 6.5%. The CDR3 consists of 11 residues. Trimming stripped 6 bases from V and 3 bases from J, with 5 bases between. CDR1 is DFQATT and CDR2 is SNEGSKA in the germline V gene (reference sequence). Specimen: whole blood. V usage is TRBV20-1 and J usage is TRBJ1-4; D remains ambiguous. This receptor was taken from an adult who was a healthcare worker with PCR-confirmed SARS-CoV-2 infection or an uninfected control (not recorded which). This CDR3 reads CSAQPNEKLFF. The CDR3 DNA sequence: TGCAGTGCCCAGCCTAATGAAAAACTGTTTTTT.